A single sample gave rise to the 30 T cell receptor beta chains below, sequenced in a study of blood T cell repertoires in COVID-19. Data came from immunoSEQ multiplex PCR; TCRdb stores just in-frame clones and leaves some out. The sample records around 170,000 clones, over 80% being singletons. Sequencing input: peripheral blood. The receptor set was obtained from a woman aged 60 to 75 with acute or convalescent COVID-19.

A few counts support this clone. Distinct nucleotide sequences in the sample also encode this CDR3. The chain employs TRBV6-5 and TRBJ1-2; 9 bases line up with TRBD1. The germline V gene encodes CDR1 MNHEY and CDR2 SVGAGI. The CDR3 contains 12 residues. V gave up 8 bases and J gave up 5 bases; unmatched junction bases: 3. CDR3 region: CASRTGEYGYTF. The CDR3 DNA sequence: TGTGCCAGCCGGACAGGGGAATATGGCTACACCTTC.

This chain joins TRBV12-3 or TRBV12-4 and TRBJ2-1; TRBD2 agrees at 8 bases. The CDR3 consists of 13 residues. The V segment lost 8 bases and the J segment 3 bases; nucleotides outside the gene matches: 3. The CDR3 region is CASQRGNYNEQFF. The DNA for the CDR3 is TGTGCCAGCCAGCGGGGGAACTACAATGAGCAGTTCTTC.

The CDR3 nucleotides are TGTGCCAGCAGCTTGGGACAGGTTCTTAATTCACCCCTCCACTTT. Amino acid sequence: CASSLGQVLNSPLHF. The chain is built from TRBV5-6 and TRBJ1-6, with D perhaps matching TRBD1 (6 bases). The CDR3 runs to 15 residues. Germline CDR1 SGHDT, CDR2 YYEEEE. V shed 0 bases and J shed 6 bases, with 10 bases lying between them.

The J gene is TRBJ1-1, the V gene TRBV19; the D gene is possibly TRBD1 (5 bases). V lost 2 bases, J lost 7 bases, and 17 bases lay in between. The CDR3 totals 15 residues. Per the germline V gene, CDR1 is LNHDA and CDR2 is SQIVND (reference sequence). The CDR3 DNA is TGTGCCAGTAGTATACCTCAGGGCGCGGGGGTTGAAGCTTTCTTT. It translates to CASSIPQGAGVEAFF.

The genes are TRBV12-5 and TRBJ1-2, with 9 nucleotides matching TRBD1. This CDR3 has 15 amino acids. Trimming at V came to 4 bases and at J to 4 bases, leaving 7 bases not matched to a gene. Germline CDR1 and CDR2: LGHNT and FRNRAP. The CDR3 bases are TGTGCTAGTGGTTCCTGGGGGACAGGGATCTATGGCTACACCTTC. Translating gives CASGSWGTGIYGYTF.

This clone was detected a few times. V usage is TRBV24-1 and J usage is TRBJ1-2; TRBD1 is a possible D gene (6 bases). The CDR3 totals 14 residues. The V gene's germline CDR1 is KGHDR and CDR2 SFDVKD. With 3 bases removed from V and 4 bases from J, the gap between germline ends came to 11 bases. CDR3 nucleotide sequence: TGTGCCACCAGTGATCGGACAGCCTCCTATGGCTACACCTTC. The encoded protein is CATSDRTASYGYTF.

This clone is a singleton in its sample. V gene TRBV6-5 combines with J gene TRBJ1-4; 9 bases align to TRBD1. In germline, CDR1 is MNHEY, CDR2 SVGAGI. The CDR3 extends over 14 amino acids. V shed 6 bases and J 6 bases; nucleotides not matched to a gene: 5. The CDR3 sequence: CASRAGTGYEKLFF. The CDR3, as DNA: TGTGCCAGCAGGGCCGGGACAGGGTATGAAAAACTGTTTTTT.

This clone was counted a single time. The CDR3 region is CASSLGSAEQETQYF. As DNA, the CDR3 is TGTGCCAGCAGCTTAGGGTCGGCGGAACAAGAGACCCAGTACTTC. The chain joins TRBV7-3 to TRBJ2-5; unclear D gene. Germline V lookup: CDR1 SGHTA, CDR2 FQGTGA. V lost 2 bases and J 2 bases, leaving 12 bases between the germline ends. The CDR3 runs to 15 residues.

The V call is TRBV6-1, the J call TRBJ1-1; 7 bases map to TRBD1. Trimming removed 2 bases from V and 0 bases from J; junction bases left unmatched: 21. This CDR3 is 21 amino acids long. CDR1 is MNHNS and CDR2 is SASEGT in the germline V gene. The CDR3 sequence is CASSEPESYRDSRALNTEAFF. In DNA form, the CDR3 reads TGTGCCAGCAGTGAACCCGAGAGTTACCGGGACAGTCGAGCTCTGAACACTGAAGCTTTCTTT.

The rearrangement uses TRBV9 and TRBJ2-3, with 9 bases fitting TRBD1. Germline V lookup: CDR1 SGDLS, CDR2 YYNGEE. After removal of 5 bases from V and 0 bases from J, the junction contained 10 bases not matched to a gene. The CDR3 has 17 residues. The CDR3 spells CASRRTGTGISTDTQYF. CDR3 DNA: TGTGCCAGCAGGCGAACCGGGACAGGGATTAGCACAGATACGCAGTATTTT.

The chain has TRBV4-2 and TRBJ1-4, with TRBD1 matching over 9 bases. After removal of 4 bases from V and 4 bases from J, the junction contained 4 bases not matched to a gene. The CDR3 extends over 15 amino acids. Germline CDR1 LGHNA, CDR2 YNFKEQ. The CDR3 here is CASSPLTGGNEKLFF. For the CDR3, the DNA is TGTGCCAGCAGCCCTTTGACAGGGGGTAATGAAAAACTGTTTTTT.

V gene TRBV4-3 combines with J gene TRBJ1-3; D remains unclear. Trimming left V 1 base short and J 0 bases short, with 7 bases between. CDR1 is LGHNA and CDR2 is YSLEER in the germline V gene. This CDR3 spans 15 amino acids. CDR3 in DNA: TGCGCCAGCAGCCAAGCCCTACCCTCTGGAAACACCATATATTTT. Translated: CASSQALPSGNTIYF.

The chain combines TRBV4-3 with TRBJ2-7; D possibly corresponds to TRBD2 (7 bases). In germline, CDR1 is LGHNA, CDR2 YSLEER. V lost 3 bases, J lost 6 bases, and 27 bases lay in between. This CDR3 has 18 residues. The chain's CDR3 is CASSHRARPGGLYLEQYF. The CDR3 bases are TGCGCCAGCAGCCATCGAGCCCGGCCGGGGGGCCTTTACCTCGAGCAGTACTTC.

As regards this clone: The junction shows a germline mismatch at one end, possibly a read error. The rearrangement uses TRBV25-1 and TRBJ2-3, with 7 bases fitting TRBD1. Germline values: CDR1 MGHDK, CDR2 SYGVNS. The CDR3 is made up of 14 amino acids. DNA for the CDR3: TGTGCCACCAGTTTACGACAGGGTTCAGATACGCAGTATTTT. This gives the protein CATSLRQGSDTQYF.

The chain carries TRBV5-4 and TRBJ2-3; possible D gene TRBD2, 6 bases. V lost 4 bases, J lost 2 bases, and 11 bases lay in between. The CDR3 sequence is 14 residues long. Germline loops: CDR1 SGHNT, CDR2 YYREEE (reference sequence). The CDR3 protein is CASSLGTDTDTQYF. The CDR3, as DNA: TGTGCCAGCAGCCTAGGGACTGACACAGATACGCAGTATTTT. Based on the CDR3 plus reference TRBV5-4 and TRBJ2-3, the full variable domain is ETGVTQSPTHLIKTRGQQVTLRCSSQSGHNTVSWYQQALGQGPQFIFQYYREEENGRGNFPPRFSGLQFPNYSSELNVNALELDDSALYLCASSLGTDTDTQYFGPGTRLTVL.

The chain joins TRBV7-2 to TRBJ1-2; D uncertain. The germline gives CDR1 SGHTA, CDR2 FQGNSA. V was trimmed by 5 bases and J by 4 bases, leaving 17 bases between them. The CDR3 length is 15 residues. This CDR3 reads CASSPSTAVSYGYTF. In DNA, the CDR3 is TGTGCCAGCAGCCCAAGTACGGCGGTTTCCTATGGCTACACCTTC.

This chain connects TRBV5-1 to TRBJ1-3; the D gene is possibly TRBD1 (6 bases). The length of the CDR3 is 16 residues. CDR1 and CDR2 (germline): SGHRS, YFSETQ. Trimming shortened V by 4 bases and J by 2 bases, and 16 bases separated the two germline ends. The CDR3 DNA reads TGCGCCAGCAGCCTTACGGACAGTCCCCCTGGAAACACCATATATTTT. Its translation is CASSLTDSPPGNTIYF.

This clone has more than one count but fewer than ten. The chain has TRBV19 and TRBJ1-1, with TRBD1 matching over 8 bases. This CDR3 is 16 amino acids long. From germline, CDR1 is LNHDA and CDR2 SQIVND (reference sequence). V trimming: 7 bases; J trimming: 0 bases; junction bases outside the gene matches: 10. The CDR3 bases are TGTGCCAGTATCCTCAGGACAGGGAGTATGAACACTGAAGCTTTCTTT. This encodes CASILRTGSMNTEAFF.

This CDR3 reads CASSLGQGGTSPLHF. The DNA of the CDR3 is TGCGCCAGCAGCTTAGGACAGGGAGGAACTTCACCCCTCCACTTT. The chain uses TRBV4-3 and TRBJ1-6, with TRBD1 matching over 8 bases. The CDR3 covers 15 residues. Per the germline V gene, CDR1 is LGHNA and CDR2 is YSLEER. The trim removed 5 bases at V and 9 bases at J, leaving 9 bases unmatched.

This chain joins TRBV24-1 and TRBJ1-1; D gene ambiguous. CDR1 KGHDR and CDR2 SFDVKD come from the germline V gene. Trimming took off 3 bases at V and 1 base at J, with 14 bases between the two ends. The CDR3 is made up of 16 amino acids. CDR3: CATSDGQVAKNTEAFF. Written as DNA, the CDR3 is TGTGCCACCAGTGATGGCCAGGTAGCGAAGAACACTGAAGCTTTCTTT.

V and J are TRBV25-1 and TRBJ1-2; no firm D call. This CDR3 region has 11 residues. Germline-derived CDR1 and CDR2 are MGHDK and SYGVNS. The V gene lost 6 bases and the J gene lost 8 bases, with 10 bases spanning the gap. This chain's CDR3 is CASRGALGYTF. For the CDR3, the DNA is TGTGCCAGCAGGGGAGCCCTCGGCTACACCTTC.

This clone has more than one count but fewer than ten. The chain recombines TRBV19 with TRBJ1-2; 7 bases map to TRBD1. With 6 bases clipped from V and 7 bases from J, the junction kept 5 bases outside the gene matches. The V gene's germline CDR1 is LNHDA and CDR2 SQIVND (reference sequence). The CDR3 consists of 12 residues. This CDR3 reads CASRPTGFGYTF. As DNA, the CDR3 is TGTGCCAGTAGACCGACAGGGTTTGGCTACACCTTC.

The chain employs TRBV6-5 and TRBJ1-2; D may be TRBD1 (5 bases). Trimming left V 2 bases short and J 8 bases short, with 9 bases between. In germline, CDR1 is MNHEY, CDR2 SVGAGI. The CDR3 is 12 residues long. The CDR3 is CASSYRGRGYTF. CDR3 bases: TGTGCCAGCAGTTACAGGGGTCGGGGCTACACCTTC.

The chain uses TRBV11-2 and TRBJ2-1; D might be TRBD1 (8 bases). Germline V gene data show CDR1 as SGHAT and CDR2 as FQNNGV. The CDR3 loop spans 15 amino acids. Trimming removed 4 bases at V and 4 bases at J, with 14 bases between. The CDR3 loop reads CASSYGQGGYNEQFF. CDR3 nucleotides: TGTGCCAGCAGCTACGGACAGGGAGGGTACAATGAGCAGTTCTTC.

This rearrangement joins TRBV9 to TRBJ1-1; possibly TRBD1 for D (6 bases). Germline loops: CDR1 SGDLS, CDR2 YYNGEE. CDR3 length equals 15 residues. Between the trimmed V and J ends, which lost 0 bases and 0 bases, there was a span of 9 bases. The CDR3 reads CASSVGGPMNTEAFF. In nucleotides, the CDR3 is TGTGCCAGCAGCGTAGGGGGGCCCATGAACACTGAAGCTTTCTTT.

This clone was found a few times. The chain employs TRBV25-1 and TRBJ1-4; tentatively, D is TRBD1 (5 bases). This CDR3 has 17 amino acids. Germline V gene sequence: CDR1 MGHDK, CDR2 SYGVNS. With 3 bases removed from V and 2 bases from J, the gap between germline ends came to 16 bases. The CDR3 DNA is TGTGCCAGCAGTGAGTCAGGGAGGGGTTCTACTAATGAAAAACTGTTTTTT. Translation gives CASSESGRGSTNEKLFF.

V usage is TRBV11-2 and J usage is TRBJ2-7, with 7 bases fitting TRBD1. The CDR3 has 13 amino acids. Germline V gene sequence: CDR1 SGHAT, CDR2 FQNNGV. Trimming removed 5 bases from V and 4 bases from J; junction bases left unmatched: 5. CDR3 protein: CASSETGSYEQYF. CDR3 bases: TGTGCCAGCAGCGAGACAGGGTCGTACGAGCAGTACTTC.

The V gene is TRBV7-3, the J gene TRBJ2-3; no clear D gene. V lost 3 bases to trimming and J lost 6 bases, with 13 bases between them. This CDR3 is built from 14 residues. Germline assignment: CDR1 SGHTA and CDR2 FQGTGA. In nucleotides, the CDR3 is TGTGCCAGCAGCTTGAGTCCGGCACAGGATACGCAGTATTTT. Translating it yields CASSLSPAQDTQYF.

This chain connects TRBV5-1 to TRBJ2-2; D is possibly TRBD2 (6 bases). Trimming stripped 1 base from V and 4 bases from J, with 11 bases between. The CDR3 is 15 residues long. CDR1 is SGHRS and CDR2 is YFSETQ in the germline V gene. The CDR3 DNA follows: TGCGCCAGCAGCTTGACCGGGGGTAGCACCGGGGAGCTGTTTTTT. Its protein product is CASSLTGGSTGELFF.

The chain is built from TRBV29-1 and TRBJ1-1; 9 bases fit TRBD1. The V gene's germline CDR1 is SQVTM and CDR2 ANQGSEA. V lost 5 bases and J lost 3; bases outside the gene matches: 4. CDR3 length: 13 residues. The CDR3 nucleotides are TGCAGCGTTCTGGGACAGGGTTACACTGAAGCTTTCTTT. Its translation is CSVLGQGYTEAFF.